These T cell receptor beta chains were read from a single sample in a study of blood T cell repertoires in COVID-19. Sequenced by immunoSEQ multiplex PCR; TCRdb stores in-frame clones only, minus some. The data show 110,000 to 150,000 clones, with around 88% seen just once and around 3% held by the top ten. Sequencing used peripheral blood. These receptors all come from a man aged 55 to 70 with active or convalescent COVID-19. Each CDR3 is given with its conserved first and last residue. The D gene is left open where the match is weak. Clone size appears in some rows only: once, few, many, or a class for an expanded clone.

v_call: TRBV7-2
j_call: TRBJ1-2
d_call: TRBD1
clone_size: .
cdr3_nt: TGTGCCAGCAGCCCCCAGGCGGACAGGGAATCTGGCTACACCTTC
cdr3_aa: CASSPQADRESGYTF

v_call: TRBV27
j_call: TRBJ2-3
d_call: TRBD2
clone_size: .
cdr3_nt: TGTGCCAGCAGTTTATTAGCGGGAGGGCCATTGGATACGCAGTATTTT
cdr3_aa: CASSLLAGGPLDTQYF

v_call: TRBV7-2
j_call: TRBJ1-3
d_call: .
clone_size: .
cdr3_nt: TGTGCCAGCAGCCTCTTAGGAAACACCATATATTTT
cdr3_aa: CASSLLGNTIYF

v_call: TRBV28
j_call: TRBJ2-2
d_call: TRBD1
clone_size: few
cdr3_nt: TGTGCCAGCAGATCGGGACAGTCCACCGGGGAGCTGTTTTTT
cdr3_aa: CASRSGQSTGELFF

v_call: TRBV28
j_call: TRBJ1-2
d_call: TRBD1
clone_size: once
cdr3_nt: TGTGCCAGCAGTTTTAGGCAGGGGGCGTATCAGTATGGCTACACCTTC
cdr3_aa: CASSFRQGAYQYGYTF

v_call: TRBV5-1
j_call: TRBJ2-6
d_call: .
clone_size: .
cdr3_nt: TGCGCCAGCAGCTTGGGATTGCTATCTGGGGCCAACGTCCTGACTTTC
cdr3_aa: CASSLGLLSGANVLTF

v_call: TRBV28
j_call: TRBJ1-2
d_call: .
clone_size: .
cdr3_nt: TGTGCCAGCAGTCCGGGGGACCGTAGATATGGCTACACCTTC
cdr3_aa: CASSPGDRRYGYTF

v_call: TRBV7-9
j_call: TRBJ2-1
d_call: TRBD2
clone_size: once
cdr3_nt: TGTGCCAGCAGCTCTAGCGGAAACAGCAATGAGCAGTTCTTC
cdr3_aa: CASSSSGNSNEQFF

v_call: TRBV5-1
j_call: TRBJ2-1
d_call: .
clone_size: .
cdr3_nt: TGCGCCAGCAGCTTGGGCAGGCCCTCCTACAATGAGCAGTTCTTC
cdr3_aa: CASSLGRPSYNEQFF

v_call: TRBV4-2
j_call: TRBJ2-3
d_call: TRBD1
clone_size: .
cdr3_nt: TGTGCCAGCAGCCAGACAGGGGCAGATACGCAGTATTTT
cdr3_aa: CASSQTGADTQYF

v_call: TRBV14
j_call: TRBJ2-7
d_call: .
clone_size: .
cdr3_nt: TGTGCCAGCAGCTGGGACATCAGCTACGAGCAGTACTTC
cdr3_aa: CASSWDISYEQYF

v_call: TRBV7-2
j_call: TRBJ1-2
d_call: .
clone_size: .
cdr3_nt: TGTGCCAGCAGCTTAGCCAGCTATGGCTACACCTTC
cdr3_aa: CASSLASYGYTF

v_call: TRBV6-4
j_call: TRBJ2-1
d_call: .
clone_size: .
cdr3_nt: TGTGCCAGCAGCGCAGACTGGCTCACCCCCGGTGAGCAGTTCTTC
cdr3_aa: CASSADWLTPGEQFF

v_call: TRBV10-3
j_call: TRBJ2-2
d_call: TRBD1
clone_size: .
cdr3_nt: TGTGCCATAACACGGGACAGGGCCGGGGAGCTGTTTTTT
cdr3_aa: CAITRDRAGELFF

v_call: TRBV2
j_call: TRBJ1-5
d_call: .
clone_size: .
cdr3_nt: TGTGCCAGCCAAGAAGGGACAAGCAATCAGCCCCAGCATTTT
cdr3_aa: CASQEGTSNQPQHF

v_call: TRBV20-1
j_call: TRBJ2-3
d_call: .
clone_size: .
cdr3_nt: TGCAGTCTACTAGATGGAGATACGCAGTATTTT
cdr3_aa: CSLLDGDTQYF

v_call: TRBV25-1
j_call: TRBJ2-7
d_call: .
clone_size: few
cdr3_nt: TGTGCCAGCAGTGAATCCGGCAGGGCCTACGAGCAGTACTTC
cdr3_aa: CASSESGRAYEQYF

v_call: TRBV18
j_call: TRBJ2-3
d_call: TRBD2
clone_size: once
cdr3_nt: TGTGCCAGCGGATCCGGGACTAGCACTCCAGATACGCAGTATTTT
cdr3_aa: CASGSGTSTPDTQYF

v_call: TRBV19
j_call: TRBJ2-5
d_call: TRBD2
clone_size: .
cdr3_nt: TGTGCCAGTAGTATAGTCCCAACTAGCGGGGTGTCGGAGACCCAGTACTTC
cdr3_aa: CASSIVPTSGVSETQYF

v_call: TRBV12-3/TRBV12-4
j_call: TRBJ1-2
d_call: .
clone_size: .
cdr3_nt: TGTGCCAGCAGTCGTACAGGGAACTATGGCTACACCTTC
cdr3_aa: CASSRTGNYGYTF

v_call: TRBV4-1
j_call: TRBJ2-5
d_call: TRBD2
clone_size: .
cdr3_nt: TGCGCCAGCAGCCCCCGCGGGGGGCTACAAGAGACCCAGTACTTC
cdr3_aa: CASSPRGGLQETQYF

v_call: TRBV2
j_call: TRBJ2-7
d_call: TRBD2
clone_size: once
cdr3_nt: TGTGCCAGCAAGACGAGGGCGAGCGGGAGCTCCTACGAGCAGTACTTC
cdr3_aa: CASKTRASGSSYEQYF

v_call: TRBV7-9
j_call: TRBJ2-3
d_call: .
clone_size: .
cdr3_nt: TGTGCCAGCAGCTTCGGACAGTTAACAGATACGCAGTATTTT
cdr3_aa: CASSFGQLTDTQYF

v_call: TRBV6-7
j_call: TRBJ2-7
d_call: .
clone_size: .
cdr3_nt: TGTGCCAGCAGTTACTCGGGTGGGCAGGCGCTCTACGAGCAGTACTTC
cdr3_aa: CASSYSGGQALYEQYF

v_call: TRBV27
j_call: TRBJ2-2
d_call: .
clone_size: .
cdr3_nt: TGTGCCACCCTCCGGGGGGCCTTGAACACCGGGGAGCTGTTTTTT
cdr3_aa: CATLRGALNTGELFF

v_call: TRBV18
j_call: TRBJ2-3
d_call: TRBD1
clone_size: .
cdr3_nt: TGTGCCAGCTCACCACCACGACAGGGGGCGGTCACAGATACGCAGTATTTT
cdr3_aa: CASSPPRQGAVTDTQYF

v_call: TRBV11-2
j_call: TRBJ2-2
d_call: .
clone_size: .
cdr3_nt: TGTGCCAGCAGCCAAGGGGTGGGCACCGGGGAGCTGTTTTTT
cdr3_aa: CASSQGVGTGELFF

v_call: TRBV30
j_call: TRBJ1-2
d_call: TRBD1
clone_size: .
cdr3_nt: TGTGCCTGGAGTGTCGACAGGGGTGCCTATGGCTACACCTTC
cdr3_aa: CAWSVDRGAYGYTF

v_call: TRBV15
j_call: TRBJ1-6
d_call: .
clone_size: .
cdr3_nt: TGTGCCACCAGCAGGGGACTTTTGAGGGATTCACCCCTCCACTTT
cdr3_aa: CATSRGLLRDSPLHF

v_call: TRBV5-4
j_call: TRBJ2-3
d_call: .
clone_size: .
cdr3_nt: TGTGCCAGCAGGCCGGGTGGAATCCGGGATACGCAGTATTTT
cdr3_aa: CASRPGGIRDTQYF

v_call: TRBV4-1
j_call: TRBJ2-1
d_call: .
clone_size: .
cdr3_nt: TGCGCCAGCAGCCAAAACTATGGGACATCTCGCGAGCAGTTCTTC
cdr3_aa: CASSQNYGTSREQFF

v_call: TRBV2
j_call: TRBJ1-6
d_call: TRBD1
clone_size: .
cdr3_nt: TGTGCCAGCAGTGGACAGGGGGATAATTCACCCCTCCACTTT
cdr3_aa: CASSGQGDNSPLHF

v_call: TRBV3-1/TRBV3-2
j_call: TRBJ2-7
d_call: TRBD2
clone_size: .
cdr3_nt: TGTGCCAGCAGCCAACCCCCCAGCGGGGGCGACCCCTACGAGCAGTACTTC
cdr3_aa: CASSQPPSGGDPYEQYF